One sample yielded the 11 T cell receptor beta chains listed below, sequenced in a study of STAT3 mutations in large granular lymphocyte leukemia. The repertoire was sequenced with immunoSEQ multiplex PCR; TCRdb's copy has only in-frame clones and lacks some. The sample includes 4,000 to 6,000 clones, around three quarters of them seen just once. No antigen has been identified for these receptors. Study-level points and caveats: In T-cell large granular lymphocyte leukemia, about half of patients showed multiple immunodominant subclonotypes.

Sequences were obtained from PBMCs. These receptors were collected from a human donor with T large granular lymphocyte leukemia. Some clones in this sample may be carry-over from other donors' samples.

V is TRBV7-2 and J is TRBJ2-3; D ambiguous. This CDR3 is built from 15 residues. Germline CDR1 reads SGHTA; CDR2 reads FQGNSA. V lost 1 base and J 2 bases, leaving 10 bases between the germline ends. This chain's CDR3 is CASSLGAAITDTQYF. CDR3 nucleotide sequence: TGTGCCAGCAGCTTAGGGGCAGCGATCACAGATACGCAGTATTTT.

V gene TRBV5-1 combines with J gene TRBJ1-2; 7 bases align to TRBD1. CDR1 SGHRS and CDR2 YFSETQ come from the germline V gene. V gave up 4 bases and J gave up 4 bases; unmatched junction bases: 10. The CDR3 sequence is 15 residues long. CDR3 protein: CASSPQAGGTYGYTF. The CDR3 nucleotides read TGCGCCAGCAGCCCACAGGCAGGGGGTACCTATGGCTACACCTTC.

The V and J genes are TRBV5-6 and TRBJ2-1; 7 nucleotides match TRBD1. The length of the CDR3 is 14 residues. Germline loops: CDR1 SGHDT, CDR2 YYEEEE. With V trimmed by 0 bases and J by 5 bases, 2 bases remained unmatched. Written as DNA, the CDR3 is TGTGCCAGCAGCTTGGGGACAGGCCACAATGAGCAGTTCTTC. Protein sequence: CASSLGTGHNEQFF.

This clone was seen a handful of times. This sequence joins TRBV4-3 and TRBJ2-7, with 10 positions matching TRBD2. V lost 1 base to trimming and J lost 3 bases; unmatched junction nucleotides: 0. CDR1 and CDR2 (germline): LGHNA, YSLEER. The CDR3 has 14 residues. This CDR3 is CASSQVAGGYEQYF. CDR3 sequence (DNA): TGCGCCAGCAGCCAAGTAGCGGGGGGCTACGAGCAGTACTTC.

The chain employs TRBV2 and TRBJ1-5; D ambiguous. Trimming left V 3 bases short and J 0 bases short, with 3 bases between. There are 13 residues in the CDR3. Germline V gene sequence: CDR1 SNHLY, CDR2 FYNNEI. CDR3 sequence (DNA): TGTGCCAGCAGTGATTATAGCAATCAGCCCCAGCATTTT. Translation gives CASSDYSNQPQHF.

This chain joins TRBV6-6 and TRBJ1-2, with 10 bases aligning to TRBD1. The CDR3 is made up of 15 amino acids. Losses at the gene ends were 0 bases for V and 5 bases for J; bases not matched to a gene: 3. Germline CDR1 and CDR2: MNHNY and SVGAGI (reference sequence). The CDR3 nucleotides read TGTGCCAGCAGTTACTCTGGGGACAGGGGATATGGCTACACCTTC. It codes for CASSYSGDRGYGYTF.

This clone was picked up one time. The chain combines TRBV18 with TRBJ2-5, with D possibly being TRBD2 (6 bases). This CDR3 comprises 15 residues. From germline, CDR1 is KGHSH and CDR2 LQKENI. Trimming shortened V by 2 bases and J by 2 bases, and 12 bases separated the two germline ends. CDR3 sequence: CASSPWASAQETQYF. CDR3 nucleotides: TGTGCCAGCTCACCATGGGCTAGCGCACAAGAGACCCAGTACTTC.

This sequence joins TRBV27 and TRBJ2-1; 11 nucleotides match TRBD2. V trimming: 5 bases; J trimming: 2 bases; junction bases outside the gene matches: 5. The CDR3 spans 16 residues. Germline values: CDR1 MNHEY, CDR2 SMNVEV (reference sequence). CDR3 amino acids: CASSLEGLAAYNEQFF. The DNA for the CDR3 is TGTGCCAGCAGTCTGGAGGGACTAGCGGCCTACAATGAGCAGTTCTTC.

The chain is built from TRBV18 and TRBJ1-1, with a tentative D call TRBD1 (6 bases). CDR1 KGHSH and CDR2 LQKENI come from the germline V gene. The V end lost 6 bases, the J end lost 1 base, and 15 bases lay between the germline ends. The CDR3 is 15 amino acids. The CDR3 DNA reads as TGTGCCAGCTCGCCCCGACAGGATGGGAACACTGAAGCTTTCTTT. Encoded protein: CASSPRQDGNTEAFF.

The chain couples TRBV25-1 to TRBJ1-6; 9 bases line up with TRBD1. J gave up 6 bases and V 6 bases, and 3 bases lay outside the gene matches. The CDR3 length is 14 residues. CDR1 and CDR2 (germline): MGHDK, SYGVNS. The DNA for the CDR3 is TGTGCCAGCAGACAGGGGGCGGCTAATTCACCCCTCCACTTT. Residues: CASRQGAANSPLHF. Supplemented by reference TRBV25-1 and TRBJ1-6, the full variable domain reads EADIYQTPRYLVIGTGKKITLECSQTMGHDKMYWYQQDPGMELHLIHYSYGVNSTEKGDLSSESTVSRIRTEHFPLTLESARPSHTSQYLCASRQGAANSPLHFGNGTRLTVT.

The CDR3 sequence: CASCPSLCGDEQFF. Here the CDR3 DNA reads TGCGCTAGCTGCCCGTCCCTATGTGGGGATGAGCAGTTCTTC. The V and J genes are TRBV5-1 and TRBJ2-1; D remains unclear. The CDR3 consists of 14 residues. The germline V gene has CDR1 SGHRS and CDR2 YFSETQ.